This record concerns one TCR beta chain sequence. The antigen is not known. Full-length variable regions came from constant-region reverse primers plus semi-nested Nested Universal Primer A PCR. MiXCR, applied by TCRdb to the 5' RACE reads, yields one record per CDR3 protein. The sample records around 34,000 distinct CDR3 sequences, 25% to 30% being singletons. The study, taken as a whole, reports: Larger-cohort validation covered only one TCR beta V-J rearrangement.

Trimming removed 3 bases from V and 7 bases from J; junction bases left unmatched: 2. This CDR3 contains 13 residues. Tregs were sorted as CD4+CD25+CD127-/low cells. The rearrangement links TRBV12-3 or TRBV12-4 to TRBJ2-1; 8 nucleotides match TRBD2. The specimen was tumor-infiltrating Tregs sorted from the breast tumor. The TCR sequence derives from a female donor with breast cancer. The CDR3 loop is CASSFGGGNEQFF. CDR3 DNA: TGTGCCAGCAGTTTTGGCGGGGGGAATGAGCAGTTCTTC.